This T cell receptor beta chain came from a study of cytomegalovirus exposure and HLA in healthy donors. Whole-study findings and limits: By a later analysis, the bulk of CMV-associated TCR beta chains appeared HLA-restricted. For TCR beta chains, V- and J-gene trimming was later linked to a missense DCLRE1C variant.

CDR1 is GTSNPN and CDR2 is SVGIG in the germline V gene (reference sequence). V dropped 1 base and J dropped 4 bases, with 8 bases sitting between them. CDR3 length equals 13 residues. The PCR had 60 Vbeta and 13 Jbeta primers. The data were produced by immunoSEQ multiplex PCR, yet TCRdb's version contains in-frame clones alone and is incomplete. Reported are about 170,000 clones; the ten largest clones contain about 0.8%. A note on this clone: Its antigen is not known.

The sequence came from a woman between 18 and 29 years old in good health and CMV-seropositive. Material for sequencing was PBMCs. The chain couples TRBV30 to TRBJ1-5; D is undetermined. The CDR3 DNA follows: TGTGCCTGGAGTGACGACATTAATCAGCCCCAGCATTTT. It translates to CAWSDDINQPQHF.